This T cell receptor beta chain emerged from a study of blood T cell repertoires in COVID-19. Study summary: PBMCs, B-cell-depleted T cells, or T cells were the source of the cDNA or gDNA that made up the material.

In the authors' methods: Reference gene primer amplification in the assay estimated nucleated cell counts. The data were produced by immunoSEQ multiplex PCR, yet TCRdb's version contains in-frame clones alone and is incomplete. V, J and clone size were drawn from that table, and D and trimming were deduced from the DNA. The sample includes about 120,000 clones, 65% to 90% of them seen just once. This clone was counted once. The germline V and J ends were trimmed by 1 base and 0 bases, with 13 bases remaining between them. CDR1 is SGHAT and CDR2 is FQNNGV in the germline V gene. The CDR3 is 17 amino acids.

Sample: peripheral blood. This receptor was obtained from a human donor in a cohort sampled during active COVID-19. The chain is built from TRBV11-2 and TRBJ1-3, with a possible D match to TRBD1 (5 bases). The CDR3 sequence: CASSLVGTGYSGNTIYF. The CDR3 nucleotides read TGTGCCAGCAGCTTAGTAGGTACAGGCTACTCTGGAAACACCATATATTTT.